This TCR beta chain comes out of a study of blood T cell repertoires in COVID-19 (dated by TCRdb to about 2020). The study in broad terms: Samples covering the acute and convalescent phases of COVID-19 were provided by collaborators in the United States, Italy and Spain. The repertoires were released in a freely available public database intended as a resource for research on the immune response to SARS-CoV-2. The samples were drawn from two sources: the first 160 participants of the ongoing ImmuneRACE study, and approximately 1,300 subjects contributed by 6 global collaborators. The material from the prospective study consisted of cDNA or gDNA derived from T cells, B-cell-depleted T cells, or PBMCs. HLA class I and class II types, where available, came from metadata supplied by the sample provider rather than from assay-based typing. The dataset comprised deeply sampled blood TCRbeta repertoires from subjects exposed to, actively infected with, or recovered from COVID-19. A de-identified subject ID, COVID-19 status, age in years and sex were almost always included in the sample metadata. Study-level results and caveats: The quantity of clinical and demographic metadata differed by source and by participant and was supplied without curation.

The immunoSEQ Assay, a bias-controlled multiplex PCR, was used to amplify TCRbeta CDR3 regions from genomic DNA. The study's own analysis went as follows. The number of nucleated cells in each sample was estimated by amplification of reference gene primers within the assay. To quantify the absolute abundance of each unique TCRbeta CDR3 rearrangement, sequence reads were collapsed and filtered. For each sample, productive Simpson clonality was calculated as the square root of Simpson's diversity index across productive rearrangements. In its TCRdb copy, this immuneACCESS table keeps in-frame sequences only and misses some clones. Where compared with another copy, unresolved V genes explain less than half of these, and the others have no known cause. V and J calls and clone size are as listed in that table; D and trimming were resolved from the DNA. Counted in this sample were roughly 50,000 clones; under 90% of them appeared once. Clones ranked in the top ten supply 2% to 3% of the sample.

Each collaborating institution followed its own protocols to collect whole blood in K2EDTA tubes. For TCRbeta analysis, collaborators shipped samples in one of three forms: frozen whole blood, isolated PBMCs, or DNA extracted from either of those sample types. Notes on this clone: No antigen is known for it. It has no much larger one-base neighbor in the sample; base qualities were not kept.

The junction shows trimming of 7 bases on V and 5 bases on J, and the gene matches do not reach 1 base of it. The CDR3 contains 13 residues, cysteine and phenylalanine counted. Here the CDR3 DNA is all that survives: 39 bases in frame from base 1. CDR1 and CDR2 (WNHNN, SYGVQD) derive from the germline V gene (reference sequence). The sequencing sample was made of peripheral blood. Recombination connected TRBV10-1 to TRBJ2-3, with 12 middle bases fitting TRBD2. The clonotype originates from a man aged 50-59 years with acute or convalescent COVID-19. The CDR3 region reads CASKGLAGDTQYF. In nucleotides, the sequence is TGCGCCAGCAAGGGACTAGCGGGAGATACGCAGTATTTT.